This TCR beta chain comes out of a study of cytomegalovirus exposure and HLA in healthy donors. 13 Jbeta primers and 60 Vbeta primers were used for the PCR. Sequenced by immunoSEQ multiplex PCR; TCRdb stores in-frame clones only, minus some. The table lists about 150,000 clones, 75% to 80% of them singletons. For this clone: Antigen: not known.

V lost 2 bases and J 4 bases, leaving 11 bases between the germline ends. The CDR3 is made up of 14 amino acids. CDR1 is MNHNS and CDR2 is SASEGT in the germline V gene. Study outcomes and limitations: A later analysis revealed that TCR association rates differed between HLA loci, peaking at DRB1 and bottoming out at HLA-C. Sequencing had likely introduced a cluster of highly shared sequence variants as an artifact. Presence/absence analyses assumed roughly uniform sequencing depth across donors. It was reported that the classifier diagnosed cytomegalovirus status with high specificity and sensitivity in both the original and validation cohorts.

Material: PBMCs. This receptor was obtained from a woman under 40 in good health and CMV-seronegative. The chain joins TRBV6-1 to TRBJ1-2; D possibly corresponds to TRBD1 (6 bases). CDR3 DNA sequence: TGTGCCAGCAGTGAACGGGGGGCGGCCTATGGCTACACCTTC. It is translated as CASSERGAAYGYTF.